This T cell receptor (beta chain) was sequenced during a study of cytomegalovirus exposure and HLA in healthy donors. This CDR3 has 14 amino acids. Trimming took 6 bases from V and 2 from J, leaving 13 bases between them. Germline lookup yields CDR1 MDHEN and CDR2 SYDVKM. Regarding this clone: Antigen: not known.

Primers included in the PCR were 60 Vbeta and 13 Jbeta primers. Method: immunoSEQ multiplex PCR; TCRdb's copy keeps in-frame clones and lacks some. Among approximately 240,000 clones listed, roughly 80% were seen once. Study-wide points: With high specificity and sensitivity, the classifier reportedly diagnosed cytomegalovirus status. Later analysis identified about 18,000 TCR beta sequences associated with HLA alleles, using a false discovery rate threshold of 0.05.

V usage is TRBV28 and J usage is TRBJ1-2, with TRBD1 as a possible D gene (5 bases). The sequencing input was PBMCs. This receptor was identified in a woman in her forties in good health and CMV-seropositive. This chain's CDR3 is CASSWGGSNYGYTF. The CDR3 DNA is TGTGCCAGCAGCTGGGGGGGTAGCAACTATGGCTACACCTTC.